These 27 T cell receptor beta chains came from one sample sequenced in a study of T-cell memory formation after mild COVID-19. TCRdb called the 5' RACE reads again in MiXCR, with one record for every CDR3 protein. Altogether 85,000 to 120,000 distinct CDR3 sequences are present, about a sixth being singletons, with the ten largest covering 28%. Sequencing was performed on PBMCs or a T cell subset sorted from them (not recorded which). All receptors derive from an adult woman who had mild COVID-19 (a few samples of this study predate the infection). Cell type and time point are not known.

This chain links TRBV6-5 with TRBJ1-6; the match to TRBD1 covers 9 bases. The CDR3 is made up of 14 amino acids. CDR1 is MNHEY and CDR2 is SVGAGI in the germline V gene. After removal of 6 bases from V and 7 bases from J, the junction contained 4 bases not matched to a gene. Here the CDR3 DNA reads TGTGCCAGCAGCTGGACAGGGGAGAATTCACCCCTCCACTTT. This codes for CASSWTGENSPLHF.

This clonotype has a handful of counts. This sequence joins TRBV5-1 and TRBJ2-3; weak D call: TRBD2 (5 bases). This CDR3 comprises 15 residues. Germline CDR1 SGHRS, CDR2 YFSETQ. V was shortened by 4 bases and J by 5 bases, with 17 bases between the two germline ends. The CDR3 region has the DNA TGCGCCAGCAGCCCCGGCGCGGGCGCGGAAGATACGCAGTATTTT. Translating it yields CASSPGAGAEDTQYF.

The chain recombines TRBV19 with TRBJ1-1; D gene unclear. The CDR3 spans 17 residues. Germline lookup yields CDR1 LNHDA and CDR2 SQIVND (reference sequence). Trimming shortened V by 5 bases and J by 1 base, and 20 bases separated the two germline ends. CDR3 sequence reads: CASSESAGVIGNTEAFF. As DNA, the CDR3 is TGTGCCAGTAGTGAATCAGCCGGGGTCATTGGGAACACTGAAGCTTTCTTT.

This clonotype was counted a few times. This chain connects TRBV7-6 to TRBJ2-2; D gene unclear. The V and J ends lost 1 base and 0 bases respectively, with 9 bases between them. CDR1 SGHVS and CDR2 FNYEAQ come from the germline V gene. The CDR3 runs to 16 residues. The CDR3 here is CASSLGADANTGELFF. CDR3 in DNA: TGTGCCAGCAGCTTAGGGGCAGACGCGAACACCGGGGAGCTGTTTTTT. Supplemented by reference TRBV7-6 and TRBJ2-2, the full variable domain reads GAGVSQSPRYKVTKRGQDVALRCDPISGHVSLYWYRQALGQGPEFLTYFNYEAQQDKSGLPNDRFSAERPEGSISTLTIQRTEQRDSAMYRCASSLGADANTGELFFGEGSRLTVL.

This clonotype was found a few times. The rearrangement uses TRBV7-9 and TRBJ1-1; D unresolved. Germline assignment: CDR1 SEHNR and CDR2 FQNEAQ (reference sequence). This CDR3 comprises 15 residues. V shed 5 bases and J shed 8 bases, with 21 bases lying between them. CDR3 amino acids: CASSPRPRADGEAFF. The CDR3 DNA sequence: TGTGCCAGCAGCCCCCGGCCCCGGGCTGACGGAGAAGCTTTCTTT.

The gene calls are TRBV27 and TRBJ2-7, with D possibly matching TRBD1 (6 bases). Germline V lookup: CDR1 MNHEY, CDR2 SMNVEV (reference sequence). This CDR3 has 15 residues. Trimming cost V 3 bases and J 2 bases, with 14 bases left between them. The DNA for the CDR3 is TGTGCCAGCAGTTTTGGGACACACCACACCTACGAGCAGTACTTC. This encodes CASSFGTHHTYEQYF.

The chain combines TRBV7-2 with TRBJ1-1, with a possible D match to TRBD1 (5 bases). The CDR3 contains 14 residues. Trimming took off 2 bases at V and 7 bases at J, with 14 bases between the two ends. CDR1 is SGHTA, CDR2 FQGNSA, per germline. CDR3 DNA sequence: TGTGCCAGCAGCTTATTCGGGGACGGACTTGAAGCTTTCTTT. This encodes CASSLFGDGLEAFF.

This clonotype was recorded a few times. This sequence joins TRBV7-9 and TRBJ2-7, with D possibly being TRBD1 (5 bases). Germline V gives CDR1 SEHNR, CDR2 FQNEAQ (reference sequence). The CDR3 consists of 14 residues. V was trimmed by 7 bases and J by 5 bases, leaving 18 bases between them. The CDR3 nucleotides are TGTGCCAGCACCCAGGACACTCAGGTCCACGAGCAGTACTTC. It translates to CASTQDTQVHEQYF. Combining the CDR3 with reference TRBV7-9 and TRBJ2-7 gives the whole variable domain DTGVSQNPRHKITKRGQNVTFRCDPISEHNRLYWYRQTLGQGPEFLTYFQNEAQLEKSRLLSDRFSAERPKGSFSTLEIQRTEQGDSAMYLCASTQDTQVHEQYFGPGTRLTVT.

Only a few counts were recorded for this clonotype. The chain links TRBV7-9 to TRBJ2-5; 16 bases map to TRBD2. V lost 8 bases and J lost 3; bases outside the gene matches: 9. The CDR3 sequence is 17 residues long. Per germline, CDR1 SEHNR and CDR2 FQNEAQ (reference sequence). CDR3 DNA: TGTGCCAGCGGGACTAGCGGGAGGGCCTTACGGGAAGAGACCCAGTACTTC. Protein: CASGTSGRALREETQYF.

This clonotype came up a few times. V gene TRBV6-5 combines with J gene TRBJ2-7, with 7 bases matching TRBD1. With V trimmed by 2 bases and J by 3 bases, 4 bases remained unmatched. Germline loops: CDR1 MNHEY, CDR2 SVGAGI. This CDR3 has 14 residues. The CDR3 coding sequence is TGTGCCAGCAGTTACGGGACAGTAGGCTACGAGCAGTACTTC. Encoded protein: CASSYGTVGYEQYF.

This chain joins TRBV25-1 and TRBJ2-3, with a possible D match to TRBD2 (5 bases). CDR1 MGHDK and CDR2 SYGVNS come from the germline V gene. With 0 bases removed from V and 6 bases from J, the gap between germline ends came to 22 bases. CDR3 length equals 18 residues. DNA for the CDR3: TGTGCCAGCAGTGAATATGGGGAGCGGTATCTCTACCCCGATACGCAGTATTTT. It translates to CASSEYGERYLYPDTQYF.

The rearrangement links TRBV10-3 to TRBJ2-1, with D perhaps assigned TRBD1 or TRBD2 (5 bases each). Germline CDR1 ENHRY, CDR2 SYGVKD. With 5 bases removed from V and 5 bases from J, the gap between germline ends came to 13 bases. The CDR3 totals 14 residues. The CDR3 DNA reads TGTGCCATCAGTTTCGGGACGAGCGACAATGAGCAGTTCTTC. This gives the protein CAISFGTSDNEQFF.

The DNA of the CDR3 is TGTGCCAGCAGTTTCCCCAGGACCTCAGATACGCAGTATTTT. This translates into CASSFPRTSDTQYF. The chain joins TRBV12-3 or TRBV12-4 to TRBJ2-3; D gene uncertain. V dropped 3 bases and J dropped 4 bases, with 11 bases sitting between them. The length of the CDR3 is 14 residues.

The chain employs TRBV6-2 or TRBV6-3 and TRBJ2-1, with 12 positions matching TRBD2. The CDR3 covers 14 residues. Unmatched junction bases numbered 6, after V lost 7 bases and J lost 8 bases. Germline V CDR1 and CDR2: MNHEY, SVGEGT. The CDR3 nucleotides are TGTGCCAGCAATCCGGGACTAGCGGGCCATGAGCAGTTCTTC. Translated, it gives CASNPGLAGHEQFF.

There are a few counts of this clonotype. The V call is TRBV4-2, the J call TRBJ1-1; 12 positions match TRBD1. V trimming: 3 bases; J trimming: 5 bases; junction bases outside the gene matches: 4. Germline V gene data show CDR1 as LGHNA and CDR2 as YNFKEQ. This CDR3 has 15 amino acids. The CDR3 DNA sequence: TGTGCCAGCAGCCACCGGGACAGGGGGCAAACTGAAGCTTTCTTT. Translated, it gives CASSHRDRGQTEAFF.

The rearrangement joins TRBV12-3 or TRBV12-4 to TRBJ2-3; no reliable D call. The CDR3 is made up of 14 amino acids. V lost 5 bases and J 3 bases, leaving 12 bases between the germline ends. The chain's CDR3 is CASSVSRVTDTQYF. Written as DNA, the CDR3 is TGTGCCAGCAGTGTAAGTCGGGTGACAGATACGCAGTATTTT.

Only a few counts were recorded for this clonotype. This chain links TRBV6-1 with TRBJ1-2; 8 nucleotides match TRBD1. The CDR3 is 17 residues long. Trimming at V came to 6 bases and at J to 3 bases, leaving 15 bases not matched to a gene. CDR1 is MNHNS, CDR2 SASEGT, per germline. CDR3 amino acids: CASSVYPGQADYYGYTF. The CDR3 DNA is TGTGCCAGCAGCGTATACCCGGGACAGGCTGACTACTATGGCTACACCTTC.

This chain joins TRBV9 and TRBJ1-2, with TRBD1 matching 8 bases. CDR1 is SGDLS and CDR2 is YYNGEE in the germline V gene. V trimming: 4 bases; J trimming: 6 bases; junction bases outside the gene matches: 11. The CDR3 length is 15 residues. CDR3 protein: CASSSWPDRGDGYTF. Here the CDR3 DNA reads TGTGCCAGCAGCTCGTGGCCAGACAGGGGAGATGGCTACACCTTC. Variable domain in full (rest from reference TRBV9 and TRBJ1-2): DSGVTQTPKHLITATGQRVTLRCSPRSGDLSVYWYQQSLDQGLQFLIQYYNGEERAKGNILERFSAQQFPDLHSELNLSSLELGDSALYFCASSSWPDRGDGYTFGSGTRLTVV.

The chain recombines TRBV7-9 with TRBJ2-2; D remains ambiguous. CDR1 and CDR2 from the germline V gene are SEHNR and FQNEAQ (reference sequence). This CDR3 comprises 14 residues. Trimming shortened V by 4 bases and J by 3 bases, and 9 bases separated the two germline ends. The CDR3 coding sequence is TGTGCCAGCAGCTCGTGGATTGACACCGGGGAGCTGTTTTTT. Translation: CASSSWIDTGELFF.

This clonotype was seen many times. The genes are TRBV2 and TRBJ2-7; no firm D call. The CDR3 length is 11 residues. The V end lost 6 bases, the J end lost 6 bases, and 9 bases lay between the germline ends. CDR1 is SNHLY and CDR2 is FYNNEI in the germline V gene. The CDR3 bases are TGTGCCAGCAGAAATCGCCTCGAGCAGTACTTC. Its translation: CASRNRLEQYF.

The chain uses TRBV28 and TRBJ2-2; unclear D gene. V shed 1 base and J shed 1 base, with 10 bases lying between them. Germline V gene data show CDR1 as MDHEN and CDR2 as SYDVKM. The CDR3 is made up of 16 amino acids. CDR3 protein: CASSLYPSGNTGELFF. The CDR3 region has the DNA TGTGCCAGCAGTTTATACCCTAGTGGGAACACCGGGGAGCTGTTTTTT.

This clonotype was observed a few times. The chain combines TRBV12-5 with TRBJ2-5, with 7 bases identical to TRBD1. The CDR3 totals 16 residues. J lost 5 bases, V lost 1 base, and 10 bases had no gene match. Germline V CDR1 and CDR2: LGHNT, FRNRAP. The CDR3 nucleotides read TGTGCTAGTGGTTTGGCCCGACAGGGAAGGGGGGAGACCCAGTACTTC. It is translated as CASGLARQGRGETQYF.

This clonotype showed up many times. This sequence joins TRBV6-5 and TRBJ2-7, with TRBD1 identical over 7 bases. V lost 5 bases, J lost 2 bases, and 9 bases stayed unmatched. This CDR3 spans 15 amino acids. Germline values: CDR1 MNHEY, CDR2 SVGAGI. The CDR3 region is CASSPDRSQAYEQYF. The CDR3 region has the DNA TGTGCCAGCAGTCCGGACAGGTCGCAAGCCTACGAGCAGTACTTC.

This clonotype has a handful of counts. The CDR3 loop reads CASSLHPPGQVNNEQFF. The CDR3 coding sequence is TGTGCCAGCAGCCTCCACCCCCCGGGACAGGTCAACAATGAGCAGTTCTTC. The chain uses TRBV3-1 and TRBJ2-1; TRBD1 agrees at 8 bases. The V and J ends lost 4 bases and 5 bases, in that order; junction bases with no gene match: 13. The CDR3 spans 17 residues. Germline CDR1 is LGHDT and CDR2 is YNNKEL (reference sequence).

This rearrangement joins TRBV16 to TRBJ2-3, with 9 bases that match TRBD1. Germline CDR1 and CDR2: KGHSY and FQNENV. V was pared by 6 bases and J by 5 bases, with 12 bases of the junction left unmatched. The CDR3 extends over 16 amino acids. CDR3 DNA: TGTGCCAGCAGGCCACCCACAGGGGGCCGTGGAGATACGCAGTATTTT. Amino acids: CASRPPTGGRGDTQYF.

The chain carries TRBV29-1 and TRBJ2-1, with TRBD1 identical over 7 bases. The V segment lost 0 bases and the J segment 2 bases; nucleotides outside the gene matches: 7. The CDR3 is 16 residues long. From germline, CDR1 is SQVTM and CDR2 ANQGSEA. The CDR3 spells CSVEESGQATYNEQFF. The CDR3 DNA reads TGCAGCGTTGAAGAAAGCGGACAGGCTACCTACAATGAGCAGTTCTTC.

The V gene is TRBV19, the J gene TRBJ1-2; a possible D gene is TRBD1 (6 bases). The germline CDR1 and CDR2 sequences are LNHDA and SQIVND (reference sequence). There are 13 residues in the CDR3. Trimming removed 4 bases from V and 8 bases from J, with 14 bases in between. CDR3 region: CASSTTGTKGYTF. The CDR3 nucleotides are TGTGCCAGTAGTACCACAGGGACGAAAGGCTACACCTTC.